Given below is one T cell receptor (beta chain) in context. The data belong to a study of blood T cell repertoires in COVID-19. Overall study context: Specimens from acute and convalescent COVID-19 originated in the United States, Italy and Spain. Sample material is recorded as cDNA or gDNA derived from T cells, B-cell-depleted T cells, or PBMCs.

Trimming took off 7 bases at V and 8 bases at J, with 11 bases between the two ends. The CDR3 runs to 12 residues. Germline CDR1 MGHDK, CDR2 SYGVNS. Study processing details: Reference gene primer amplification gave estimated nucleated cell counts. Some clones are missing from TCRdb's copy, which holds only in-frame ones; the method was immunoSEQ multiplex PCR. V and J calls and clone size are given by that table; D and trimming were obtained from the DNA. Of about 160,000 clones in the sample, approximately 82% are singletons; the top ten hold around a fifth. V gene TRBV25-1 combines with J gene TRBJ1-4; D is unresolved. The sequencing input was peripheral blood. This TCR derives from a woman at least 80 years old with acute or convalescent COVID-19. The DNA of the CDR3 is TGTGCCAGCACCTCTACGTCAGAAAAACTGTTTTTT. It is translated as CASTSTSEKLFF.